The next 16 T cell receptor beta chains were all read from a single sample in a study of Ad26.COV2.S vaccination and SARS-CoV-2 variants. As for treatment: around 19 received Ad26.COV2.S at low or high dose, single or two shots; several received placebo; per-sample allocation not given. Samples were taken on day 63 after the first vaccine or placebo injection. Data came from immunoSEQ multiplex PCR; TCRdb stores just in-frame clones and leaves some out. The sample shows 380,000 or so clones, 83% of them seen only once. The source was peripheral blood, collected in a trial of Ad26.COV2.S vaccine versus placebo. These receptors all come from a person between 18 and 65 years old who received the Ad26.COV2.S COVID-19 vaccine or a placebo.

This clone was counted a single time. The chain combines TRBV18 with TRBJ2-5; 8 bases agree with TRBD1. This CDR3 has 16 amino acids. Trimming cost V 4 bases and J 5 bases; bases outside gene matches: 12. Germline V CDR1 and CDR2: KGHSH, LQKENI. This chain's CDR3 is CASSRLTGVREETQYF. The CDR3 DNA reads as TGTGCCAGCTCACGATTGACAGGGGTAAGAGAGGAGACCCAGTACTTC.

This clone was observed a single time. The chain couples TRBV7-9 to TRBJ2-1, with D hard to call. V lost 1 base and J lost 8, with 6 bases in between. The CDR3 is 12 amino acids. The germline CDR1 and CDR2 sequences are SEHNR and FQNEAQ (reference sequence). The CDR3 protein is CASSLGLHEQFF. Written as DNA, the CDR3 is TGTGCCAGCAGCTTAGGTCTTCATGAGCAGTTCTTC.

J is TRBJ2-2 and V is TRBV25-1, with D maybe TRBD2 (5 bases). The CDR3 consists of 14 residues. From germline, CDR1 is MGHDK and CDR2 SYGVNS. V was cut by 3 bases and J by 8 bases, with 13 bases left in between. CDR3 region: CASSEAEVEGELFF. The DNA of the CDR3 is TGTGCCAGCAGTGAGGCGGAGGTGGAAGGGGAGCTGTTTTTT.

This sequence joins TRBV6-5 and TRBJ1-4; a weak D match, TRBD1 (5 bases). Germline V lookup: CDR1 MNHEY, CDR2 SVGAGI. The CDR3 contains 15 residues. V was pared by 2 bases and J by 8 bases, with 15 bases between. The CDR3 DNA is TGTGCCAGCAGTTACCAACCGTCAGGGAACGAAAAACTGTTTTTT. This codes for CASSYQPSGNEKLFF.

The rearrangement uses TRBV5-4 and TRBJ2-3; 7 nucleotides agree with TRBD1. The trim removed 5 bases at V and 0 bases at J, leaving 6 bases unmatched. The germline CDR1 and CDR2 sequences are SGHNT and YYREEE (reference sequence). This CDR3 has 15 residues. CDR3 sequence: CASRGTALSTDTQYF. In DNA form, the CDR3 reads TGTGCCAGCAGGGGGACAGCCCTGAGCACAGATACGCAGTATTTT. The entire variable domain, with the rest obtained from reference TRBV5-4 and TRBJ2-3, is as follows: ETGVTQSPTHLIKTRGQQVTLRCSSQSGHNTVSWYQQALGQGPQFIFQYYREEENGRGNFPPRFSGLQFPNYSSELNVNALELDDSALYLCASRGTALSTDTQYFGPGTRLTVL.

DNA of the CDR3: TGCGCCAGCAGCTTGTGGTCTGGCGGTAACAATGAGCAGTTCTTC. The encoded protein is CASSLWSGGNNEQFF. V is TRBV5-1 and J is TRBJ2-1; D remains ambiguous. The CDR3 consists of 15 residues. Germline V gene data show CDR1 as SGHRS and CDR2 as YFSETQ. The V gene lost 1 base and the J gene lost 5 bases, with 13 bases spanning the gap. Looking up the rest from reference TRBV5-1 and TRBJ2-1 gives the full variable domain: KAGVTQTPRYLIKTRGQQVTLSCSPISGHRSVSWYQQTPGQGLQFLFEYFSETQRNKGNFPGRFSGRQFSNSRSEMNVSTLELGDSALYLCASSLWSGGNNEQFFGPGTRLTVL.

This clone was picked up many times. V gene TRBV27 combines with J gene TRBJ2-6; D ambiguous. The CDR3 runs 16 residues. V gave up 5 bases and J gave up 0 bases, with 11 bases separating them. CDR1 MNHEY and CDR2 SMNVEV come from the germline V gene (reference sequence). CDR3 loop: CASSPSGLSGANVLTF. The CDR3 bases are TGTGCCAGCAGTCCCTCGGGTCTCTCTGGGGCCAACGTCCTGACTTTC.

The chain links TRBV5-6 to TRBJ1-2; possibly TRBD1 for D (5 bases). Trimming pared 1 base from V and 4 bases from J, leaving 11 bases between. Germline V gene data show CDR1 as SGHDT and CDR2 as YYEEEE. CDR3 length: 14 residues. The CDR3 DNA reads as TGTGCCAGCAGCTTGCGAACAGGCATCTATGGCTACACCTTC. Amino acid sequence: CASSLRTGIYGYTF. Full variable domain (missing parts from reference TRBV5-6 and TRBJ1-2): DAGVTQSPTHLIKTRGQQVTLRCSPKSGHDTVSWYQQALGQGPQFIFQYYEEEERQRGNFPDRFSGHQFPNYSSELNVNALLLGDSALYLCASSLRTGIYGYTFGSGTRLTVV.

This chain links TRBV6-2 or TRBV6-3 with TRBJ2-5; D remains unclear. The germline V gene has CDR1 MNHEY and CDR2 SVGEGT. Trimming removed 5 bases from V and 7 bases from J, with 11 bases in between. The CDR3 loop spans 12 amino acids. This CDR3 is CASSLAVGTQYF. The CDR3 nucleotides read TGTGCCAGCAGTCTCGCTGTGGGGACCCAGTACTTC.

CDR3 in amino acids: CASSSQLSGLRPFF. The CDR3 DNA reads TGTGCCAGCAGCTCGCAACTGAGCGGACTACGGCCGTTCTTC. V gene TRBV5-4 combines with J gene TRBJ2-1; tentatively, D is TRBD2 (6 bases). The V gene lost 3 bases and the J gene lost 15 bases, with 22 bases spanning the gap. The CDR3 is 14 amino acids. Germline CDR1 reads SGHNT; CDR2 reads YYREEE (reference sequence).

The J gene is TRBJ2-6, the V gene TRBV5-1; 7 bases line up with TRBD1. CDR1 is SGHRS and CDR2 is YFSETQ in the germline V gene. V was clipped by 4 bases and J by 7 bases; unmatched bases: 14. This CDR3 contains 17 residues. CDR3 sequence: CASSPGTDALEANVLTF. In DNA, the CDR3 is TGCGCCAGCAGCCCTGGGACAGATGCTCTGGAAGCCAACGTCCTGACTTTC.

The V and J genes are TRBV5-1 and TRBJ1-2; D perhaps matches TRBD1 (6 bases). CDR1 is SGHRS and CDR2 is YFSETQ in the germline V gene. V lost 0 bases and J lost 1, with 13 bases in between. CDR3 size: 16 residues. The CDR3: CASSLEGGGGNYGYTF. The DNA of the CDR3 is TGCGCCAGCAGCTTGGAGGGAGGAGGGGGTAACTATGGCTACACCTTC.

The chain employs TRBV7-2 and TRBJ1-2; D remains ambiguous. Germline V gene sequence: CDR1 SGHTA, CDR2 FQGNSA. V was shortened by 5 bases and J by 8 bases, with 21 bases between the two germline ends. The CDR3 spans 15 residues. CDR3 sequence (DNA): TGTGCCAGCAGCCGTCTCGGGTTGAGGGCTGAGGGCTACACCTTC. It yields the protein CASSRLGLRAEGYTF.

The rearrangement uses TRBV4-1 and TRBJ1-4; TRBD1 might be the D (6 bases). Germline V gene lookup returns CDR1 MGHRA and CDR2 YSYEKL. V lost 7 bases and J 8 bases, leaving 11 bases between the germline ends. This CDR3 has 12 amino acids. CDR3 nucleotide sequence: TGCGCCAGCAACCATCAGGGGGAAAAACTGTTTTTT. Translated, it gives CASNHQGEKLFF.

This chain uses TRBV11-2 with TRBJ2-7, with D possibly being TRBD2 (5 bases). This CDR3 spans 17 amino acids. V was cut by 1 base and J by 5 bases, with 21 bases left in between. Germline CDR1 reads SGHAT; CDR2 reads FQNNGV. The CDR3, as DNA: TGTGCCAGCAGCTTAGTTCCGGGCGCGGTCCGGGGAAACGAGCAGTACTTC. It encodes CASSLVPGAVRGNEQYF.

The chain employs TRBV5-1 and TRBJ1-5; weak D call: TRBD1 (5 bases). Germline V gene data show CDR1 as SGHRS and CDR2 as YFSETQ. The CDR3 has 13 amino acids. The ends were cut back, 2 bases at V and 7 bases at J, with 10 bases in the middle. CDR3 protein: CASSFYRGQPQHF. CDR3 DNA: TGCGCCAGCAGCTTCTACCGGGGGCAGCCCCAGCATTTT. Based on the CDR3 plus reference TRBV5-1 and TRBJ1-5, the full variable domain is KAGVTQTPRYLIKTRGQQVTLSCSPISGHRSVSWYQQTPGQGLQFLFEYFSETQRNKGNFPGRFSGRQFSNSRSEMNVSTLELGDSALYLCASSFYRGQPQHFGDGTRLSIL.